This TCR beta chain appears in the sequencing data of a study of radiation and T cells in renal cell carcinoma. Study-wide context: Nephrectomy followed 15 Gy stereotactic body radiation by 4 weeks. Study-level points and caveats: Pretreatment tumor biopsies were lacking, so baseline clonotypes are unknown. In blood, top tumor clones expanded by 2 weeks, shrinking by 4.

Losses at the gene ends were 5 bases for V and 7 bases for J; bases not matched to a gene: 18. Looked up from germline, CDR1 is SGHVS and CDR2 is FQNEAQ. The CDR3 runs to 19 residues. To note about this clone: Its matching antigen is unknown.

The assay was immunoSEQ multiplex PCR, and TCRdb's table has in-frame clones only and misses some. The data show about 150,000 clones, with 80% to 90% seen just once and over 10% held by the top ten. As to time point: blood 2 weeks post-SBRT. Treatment denoted: 15 Gy SBRT to primary tumor, nephrectomy 4 weeks later. Blood was sampled at baseline, 2 weeks and 4 weeks after SBRT. V gene TRBV7-8 combines with J gene TRBJ1-4; 11 bases line up with TRBD1. This material consisted of blood, taken from a patient whose treatment included radiotherapy and nephrectomy. This sequence originates from a woman in her 50s with renal cell carcinoma. Here the CDR3 DNA reads TGTGCCAGCAGCCCCTGGACAGGGGGCCTTCTCGATCCCCCTGAAAAACTGTTTTTT. This gives the protein CASSPWTGGLLDPPEKLFF.